The clone carrying this TCR beta chain has only a few counts. The V gene's germline CDR1 is KGHDR and CDR2 SFDVKD. The CDR3 sequence is 15 residues long. J was trimmed by 4 bases and V by 3 bases; bases with no gene match: 4. The data stem from a study of CD8 T cells in ankylosing spondylitis. Quantitative 5'-RACE with molecular barcodes produced the TCR beta libraries. TCRdb re-derived calls from the 5' RACE reads in MiXCR, one entry per CDR3 protein. The sample records about 140,000 distinct CDR3 sequences, about a third being singletons. The sample was synovial fluid, either unsorted or a sorted T cell fraction (not recorded which). The chain is built from TRBV24-1 and TRBJ2-2, with 7 bases matching TRBD1. The source is a male donor with ankylosing spondylitis. The CDR3 bases are TGTGCCACCAGTGATACTAGGACAGGCACCGGGGAGCTGTTTTTT. Its protein is CATSDTRTGTGELFF.